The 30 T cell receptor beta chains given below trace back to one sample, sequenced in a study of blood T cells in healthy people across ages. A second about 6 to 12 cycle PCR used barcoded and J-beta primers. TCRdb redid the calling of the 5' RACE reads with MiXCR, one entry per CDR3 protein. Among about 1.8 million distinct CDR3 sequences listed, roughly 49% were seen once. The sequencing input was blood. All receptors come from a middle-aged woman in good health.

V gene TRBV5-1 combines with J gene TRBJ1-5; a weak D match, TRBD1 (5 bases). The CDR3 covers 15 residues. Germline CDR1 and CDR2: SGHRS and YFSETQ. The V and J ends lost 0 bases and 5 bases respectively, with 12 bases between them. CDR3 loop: CASSLVGDPDQPQHF. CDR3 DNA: TGCGCCAGCAGCTTGGTTGGGGACCCCGATCAGCCCCAGCATTTT.

CDR3 residues: CASSHRQGPSSYEQYF. CDR3 bases: TGTGCCAGCAGCCACAGACAGGGGCCCAGCTCCTACGAGCAGTACTTC. V gene TRBV3-1 combines with J gene TRBJ2-7; 8 bases are a match to TRBD1. Germline CDR1 and CDR2: LGHDT and YNNKEL (reference sequence). This CDR3 is 16 amino acids long. The junction had 7 bases not matched to a gene; V was cut back by 3 bases and J by 0 bases.

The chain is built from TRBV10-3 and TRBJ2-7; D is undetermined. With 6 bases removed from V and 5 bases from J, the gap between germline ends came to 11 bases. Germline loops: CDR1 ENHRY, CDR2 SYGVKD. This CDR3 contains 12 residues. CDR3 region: CAISPGGDEQYF. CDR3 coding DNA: TGTGCCATCAGCCCGGGTGGGGACGAGCAGTACTTC.

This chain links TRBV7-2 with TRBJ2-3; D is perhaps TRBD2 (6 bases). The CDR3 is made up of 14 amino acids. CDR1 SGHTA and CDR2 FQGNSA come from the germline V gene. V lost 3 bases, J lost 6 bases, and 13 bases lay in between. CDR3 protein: CASSLGRGLDTQYF. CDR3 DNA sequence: TGTGCCAGCAGCTTGGGGCGGGGACTCGATACGCAGTATTTT.

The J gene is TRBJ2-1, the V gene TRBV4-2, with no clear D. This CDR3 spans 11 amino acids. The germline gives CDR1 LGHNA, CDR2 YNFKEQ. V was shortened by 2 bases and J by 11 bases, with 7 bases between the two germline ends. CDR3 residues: CASSQRTKQFF. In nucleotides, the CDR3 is TGTGCCAGCAGCCAACGGACCAAGCAGTTCTTC.

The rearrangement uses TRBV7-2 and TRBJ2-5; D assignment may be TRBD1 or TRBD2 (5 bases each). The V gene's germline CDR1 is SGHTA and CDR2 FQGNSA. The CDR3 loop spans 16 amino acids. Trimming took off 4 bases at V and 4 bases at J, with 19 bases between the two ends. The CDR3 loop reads CASSSRSGLGSETQYF. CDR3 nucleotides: TGTGCCAGCAGCTCTAGGTCGGGGCTGGGGTCAGAGACCCAGTACTTC.

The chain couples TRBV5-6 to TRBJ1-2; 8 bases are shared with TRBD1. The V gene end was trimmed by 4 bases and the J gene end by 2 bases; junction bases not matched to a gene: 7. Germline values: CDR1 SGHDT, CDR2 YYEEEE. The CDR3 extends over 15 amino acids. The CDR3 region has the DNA TGTGCCAGCAGCAGGGGACAGGCTTTCAACTATGGCTACACCTTC. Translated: CASSRGQAFNYGYTF.

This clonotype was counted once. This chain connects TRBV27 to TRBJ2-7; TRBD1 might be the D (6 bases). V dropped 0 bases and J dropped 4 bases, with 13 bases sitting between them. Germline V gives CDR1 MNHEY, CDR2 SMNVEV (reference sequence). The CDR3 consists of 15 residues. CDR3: CASSLSGRGDYEQYF. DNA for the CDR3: TGTGCCAGCAGTTTATCGGGCAGGGGAGATTACGAGCAGTACTTC.

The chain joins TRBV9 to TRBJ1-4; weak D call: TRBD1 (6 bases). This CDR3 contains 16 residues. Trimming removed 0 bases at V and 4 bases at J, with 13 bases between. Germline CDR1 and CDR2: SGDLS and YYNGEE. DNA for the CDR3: TGTGCCAGCAGCGTAGGAGCAGGGGCGGGTAATGAAAAACTGTTTTTT. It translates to CASSVGAGAGNEKLFF.

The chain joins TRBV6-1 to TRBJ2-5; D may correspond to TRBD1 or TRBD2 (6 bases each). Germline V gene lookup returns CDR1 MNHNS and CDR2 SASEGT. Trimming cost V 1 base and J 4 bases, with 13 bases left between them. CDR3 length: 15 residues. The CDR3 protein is CASSEDTGTVETQYF. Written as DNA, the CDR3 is TGTGCCAGCAGTGAAGATACAGGGACTGTAGAGACCCAGTACTTC.

CDR3 residues: CASSRGRAGKEAHEQFF. In DNA, the CDR3 is TGTGCCAGCAGCAGAGGACGAGCGGGGAAAGAGGCCCACGAGCAGTTCTTC. The J gene is TRBJ2-1, the V gene TRBV11-2; 7 bases are shared with TRBD2. The junction had 20 bases not matched to a gene; V was cut back by 5 bases and J by 10 bases. CDR3 size: 17 residues. Germline values: CDR1 SGHAT, CDR2 FQNNGV.

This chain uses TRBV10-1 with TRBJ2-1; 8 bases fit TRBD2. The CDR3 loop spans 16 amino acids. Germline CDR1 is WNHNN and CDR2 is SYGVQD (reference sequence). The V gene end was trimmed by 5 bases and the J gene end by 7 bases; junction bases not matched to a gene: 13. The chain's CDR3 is CASSPSAGGPKNEQFF. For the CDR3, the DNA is TGCGCCAGCAGTCCCTCCGCGGGGGGCCCTAAGAATGAGCAGTTCTTC.

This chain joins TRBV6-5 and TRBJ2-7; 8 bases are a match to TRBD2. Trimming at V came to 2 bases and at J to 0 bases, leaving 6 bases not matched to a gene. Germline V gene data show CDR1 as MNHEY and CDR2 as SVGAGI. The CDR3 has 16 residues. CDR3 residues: CASSYQRGSLSYEQYF. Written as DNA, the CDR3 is TGTGCCAGCAGTTACCAGCGGGGGTCCCTCTCCTACGAGCAGTACTTC.

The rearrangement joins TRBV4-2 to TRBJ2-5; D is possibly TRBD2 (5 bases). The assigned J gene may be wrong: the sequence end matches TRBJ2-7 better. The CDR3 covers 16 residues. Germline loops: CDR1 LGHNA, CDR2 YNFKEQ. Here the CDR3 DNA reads TGTGCCAGCAGCCAAGATCGAGCCGTGGGGAGTTACGAGCAGTACTTC. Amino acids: CASSQDRAVGSYEQYF.

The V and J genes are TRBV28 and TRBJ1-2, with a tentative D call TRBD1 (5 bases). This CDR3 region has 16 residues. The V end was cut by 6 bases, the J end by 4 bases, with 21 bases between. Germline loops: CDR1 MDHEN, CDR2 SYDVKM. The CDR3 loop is CASRFGGGFGGYGYTF. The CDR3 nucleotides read TGTGCCAGCAGGTTCGGGGGGGGATTCGGAGGCTATGGCTACACCTTC.

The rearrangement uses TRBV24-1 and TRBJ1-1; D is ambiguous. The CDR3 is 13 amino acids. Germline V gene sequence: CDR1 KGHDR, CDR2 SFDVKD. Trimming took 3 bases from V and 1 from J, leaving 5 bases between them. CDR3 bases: TGTGCCACCAGTGATCAGAGGAACACTGAAGCTTTCTTT. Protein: CATSDQRNTEAFF.

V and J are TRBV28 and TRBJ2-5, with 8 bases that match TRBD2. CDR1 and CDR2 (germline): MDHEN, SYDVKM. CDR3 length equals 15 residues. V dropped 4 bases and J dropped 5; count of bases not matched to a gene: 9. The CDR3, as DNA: TGTGCCAGCAGTTCCGAGCGGGAGAGGCGGGAGACCCAGTACTTC. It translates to CASSSERERRETQYF.

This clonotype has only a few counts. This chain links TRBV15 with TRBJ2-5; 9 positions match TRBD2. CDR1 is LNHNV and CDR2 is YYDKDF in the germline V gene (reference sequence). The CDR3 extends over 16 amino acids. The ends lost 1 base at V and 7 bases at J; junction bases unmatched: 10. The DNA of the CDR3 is TGTGCCACCAGCAGAGTTGGTCTGGGTAGCGGGGGGACCCAGTACTTC. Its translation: CATSRVGLGSGGTQYF.

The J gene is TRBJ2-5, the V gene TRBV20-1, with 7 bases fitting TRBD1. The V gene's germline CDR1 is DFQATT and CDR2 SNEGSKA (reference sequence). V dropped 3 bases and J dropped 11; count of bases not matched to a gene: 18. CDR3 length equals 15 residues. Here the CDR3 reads CSASRGRGQSNEQYF. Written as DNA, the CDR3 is TGCAGTGCTAGCCGGGGTAGGGGGCAAAGCAATGAGCAGTACTTC.

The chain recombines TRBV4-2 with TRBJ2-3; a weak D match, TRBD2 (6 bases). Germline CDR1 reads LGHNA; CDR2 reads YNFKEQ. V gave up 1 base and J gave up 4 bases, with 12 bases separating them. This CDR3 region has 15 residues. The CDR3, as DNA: TGTGCCAGCAGCCAAGGGGAGGCAGGCCCAGATACGCAGTATTTT. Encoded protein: CASSQGEAGPDTQYF.

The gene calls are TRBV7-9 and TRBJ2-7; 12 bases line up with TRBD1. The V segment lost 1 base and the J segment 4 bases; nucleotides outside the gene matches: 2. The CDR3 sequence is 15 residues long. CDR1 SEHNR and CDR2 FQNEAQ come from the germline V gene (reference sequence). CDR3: CASSLGDRGLYEQYF. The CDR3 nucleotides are TGTGCCAGCAGCTTAGGGGACAGGGGGCTTTACGAGCAGTACTTC. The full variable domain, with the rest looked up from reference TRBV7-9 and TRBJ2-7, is DTGVSQNPRHKITKRGQNVTFRCDPISEHNRLYWYRQTLGQGPEFLTYFQNEAQLEKSRLLSDRFSAERPKGSFSTLEIQRTEQGDSAMYLCASSLGDRGLYEQYFGPGTRLTVT.

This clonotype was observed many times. The CDR3 nucleotides are TGTGCCAGCAGTTACGGGGGGACGGAGACCCAGTACTTC. It yields the protein CASSYGGTETQYF. The rearrangement links TRBV6-2 or TRBV6-3 to TRBJ2-5, with D possibly TRBD2 on 6 matching bases. The CDR3 is 13 residues long. Between the trimmed V and J ends, which lost 2 bases and 5 bases, there was a span of 9 bases. Germline CDR1 and CDR2: MNHEY and SVGEGT.

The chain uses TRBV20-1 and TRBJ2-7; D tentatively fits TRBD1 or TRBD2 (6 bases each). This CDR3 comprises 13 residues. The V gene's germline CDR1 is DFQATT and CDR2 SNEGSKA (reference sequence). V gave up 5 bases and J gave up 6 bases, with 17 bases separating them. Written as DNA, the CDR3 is TGCAGTGCTGGGGGCCTCGGGGGCTGCGAGCAGTACTTC. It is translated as CSAGGLGGCEQYF.

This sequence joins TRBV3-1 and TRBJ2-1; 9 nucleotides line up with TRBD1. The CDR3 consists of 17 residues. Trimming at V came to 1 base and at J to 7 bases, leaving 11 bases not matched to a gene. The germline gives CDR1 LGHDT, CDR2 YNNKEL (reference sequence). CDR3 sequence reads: CASSQVLGQGRGNEQFF. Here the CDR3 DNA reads TGTGCCAGCAGCCAAGTGCTCGGACAGGGGAGAGGGAATGAGCAGTTCTTC.

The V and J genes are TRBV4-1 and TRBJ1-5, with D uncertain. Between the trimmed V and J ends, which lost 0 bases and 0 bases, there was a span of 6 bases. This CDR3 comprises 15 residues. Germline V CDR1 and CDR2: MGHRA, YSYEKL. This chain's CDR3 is CASSQEDHSNQPQHF. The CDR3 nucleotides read TGCGCCAGCAGCCAAGAAGACCATAGCAATCAGCCCCAGCATTTT.

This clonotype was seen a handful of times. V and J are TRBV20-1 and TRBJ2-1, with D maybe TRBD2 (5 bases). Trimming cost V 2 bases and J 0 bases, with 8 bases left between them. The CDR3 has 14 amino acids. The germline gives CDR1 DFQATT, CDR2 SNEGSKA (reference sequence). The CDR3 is CSARTRVSYNEQFF. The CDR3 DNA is TGCAGTGCTAGAACTAGGGTCTCCTACAATGAGCAGTTCTTC.

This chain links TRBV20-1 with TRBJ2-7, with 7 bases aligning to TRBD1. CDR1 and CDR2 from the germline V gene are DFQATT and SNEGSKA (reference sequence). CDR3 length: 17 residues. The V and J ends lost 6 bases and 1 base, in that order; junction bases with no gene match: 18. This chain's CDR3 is CSANTFPLGTDSYEQYF. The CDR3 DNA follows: TGCAGTGCCAATACATTCCCGCTCGGGACAGATTCCTACGAGCAGTACTTC.

The CDR3 loop reads CSVDRGLEDTQYF. The CDR3 DNA sequence: TGCAGCGTTGACAGGGGGCTTGAAGATACGCAGTATTTT. This chain links TRBV29-1 with TRBJ2-3, with TRBD1 identical over 8 bases. Germline values: CDR1 SQVTM, CDR2 ANQGSEA. This CDR3 contains 13 residues. Germline trimming cut 3 bases from V and 5 bases from J; bases unmatched to any gene: 4.

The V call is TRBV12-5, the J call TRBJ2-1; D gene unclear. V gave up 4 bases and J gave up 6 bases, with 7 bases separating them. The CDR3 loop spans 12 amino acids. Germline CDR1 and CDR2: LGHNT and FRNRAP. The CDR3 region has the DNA TGTGCTAGTGGTTCCCTCCGCAATGAGCAGTTCTTC. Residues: CASGSLRNEQFF.

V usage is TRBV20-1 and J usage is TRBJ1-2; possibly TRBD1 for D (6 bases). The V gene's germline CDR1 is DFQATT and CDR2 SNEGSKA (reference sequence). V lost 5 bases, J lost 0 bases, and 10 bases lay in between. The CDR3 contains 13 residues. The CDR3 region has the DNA TGCAGTGCTGGGAAGGGGGCTAACTATGGCTACACCTTC. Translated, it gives CSAGKGANYGYTF.